Following are 16 T cell receptor beta chains from one sample sequenced in a study of T cells after yellow fever vaccination. TCRdb recomputed calls from the 5' RACE reads with MiXCR, one row per CDR3 protein. The sample consists of 450,000 to 550,000 distinct CDR3 sequences, over 15% of them appearing once. The starting material was PBMCs, obtained 15 days after the yellow fever booster vaccination. The receptors here all came from a man aged 25 to 40 who received the YFV17D yellow fever vaccine.

The rearrangement uses TRBV28 and TRBJ2-7; maybe TRBD1 (6 bases). The CDR3 covers 13 residues. The V gene lost 10 bases and the J gene lost 2 bases, with 15 bases spanning the gap. Per the germline V gene, CDR1 is MDHEN and CDR2 is SYDVKM. CDR3 bases: TGTGCCACCGTACTGCAGGGGACCTACGAGCAGTACTTC. It is translated as CATVLQGTYEQYF.

This clonotype occurred a few times. V is TRBV7-2 and J is TRBJ2-3; 12 bases are a match to TRBD1. The CDR3 length is 15 residues. The V segment lost 3 bases and the J segment 7 bases; nucleotides outside the gene matches: 5. The germline gives CDR1 SGHTA, CDR2 FQGNSA. CDR3 in DNA: TGTGCCAGCAGCTTCGGGACAGGGGGCGCGAATACGCAGTATTTT. Protein product: CASSFGTGGANTQYF. Combining the CDR3 with reference TRBV7-2 and TRBJ2-3 gives the whole variable domain GAGVSQSPSNKVTEKGKDVELRCDPISGHTALYWYRQSLGQGLEFLIYFQGNSAPDKSGLPSDRFSAERTGGSVSTLTIQRTQQEDSAVYLCASSFGTGGANTQYFGPGTRLTVL.

This clonotype was detected only a few times. The chain is built from TRBV6-1 and TRBJ1-1, with TRBD1 identical over 7 bases. Germline V gene sequence: CDR1 MNHNS, CDR2 SASEGT. The CDR3 is 15 amino acids. J was trimmed by 1 base and V by 5 bases; bases with no gene match: 7. The CDR3: CASSPYGTENTEAFF. CDR3 DNA: TGTGCCAGCAGTCCATACGGGACAGAGAACACTGAAGCTTTCTTT.

The chain has TRBV18 and TRBJ2-5; D not certain. Trimming took off 1 base at V and 1 base at J, with 4 bases between the two ends. Germline-derived CDR1 and CDR2 are KGHSH and LQKENI. This CDR3 has 13 residues. The CDR3 loop is CASSPLLQETQYF. CDR3 nucleotides: TGTGCCAGCTCACCACTCCTCCAAGAGACCCAGTACTTC.

This clonotype was observed at least ten times. This CDR3 is CASSQGRRENSPLHF. The DNA of the CDR3 is TGTGCCAGCAGCCAAGGCAGACGGGAAAATTCACCCCTCCACTTT. The V gene is TRBV3-1, the J gene TRBJ1-6; D unclear. Germline V gene sequence: CDR1 LGHDT, CDR2 YNNKEL (reference sequence). This CDR3 comprises 15 residues. Between the trimmed V and J ends, which lost 1 base and 7 bases, there was a span of 11 bases. Full variable domain (rest looked up from reference TRBV3-1 and TRBJ1-6): DTAVSQTPKYLVTQMGNDKSIKCEQNLGHDTMYWYKQDSKKFLKIMFSYNNKELIINETVPNRFSPKSPDKAHLNLHINSLELGDSAVYFCASSQGRRENSPLHFGNGTRLTVT.

V usage is TRBV18 and J usage is TRBJ2-4, with D maybe TRBD1 (5 bases). Trimming stripped 3 bases from V and 6 bases from J, with 18 bases between. CDR1 and CDR2 from the germline V gene are KGHSH and LQKENI. The CDR3 runs to 16 residues. Here the CDR3 reads CASSPRGVGHTNIQYF. CDR3 nucleotides: TGTGCCAGCTCACCCCGTGGGGTAGGACACACAAACATTCAGTACTTC.

This sequence joins TRBV30 and TRBJ2-3; unclear D gene. The CDR3 length is 14 residues. Trimming cost V 0 bases and J 1 base, with 8 bases left between them. Germline CDR1 reads GTSNPN; CDR2 reads SVGIG (reference sequence). The CDR3 DNA reads as TGTGCCTGGAGTGTACTTCAGGGCACAGATACGCAGTATTTT. Translated, it gives CAWSVLQGTDTQYF.

This clonotype came up a few times. The genes are TRBV30 and TRBJ2-1; D gene unclear. V was pared by 0 bases and J by 6 bases, with 6 bases between. The CDR3 consists of 12 residues. Germline CDR1 reads GTSNPN; CDR2 reads SVGIG (reference sequence). The CDR3 loop is CAWSVVSNEQFF. The CDR3 DNA is TGTGCCTGGAGTGTAGTTAGCAATGAGCAGTTCTTC. The variable domain in full, with the rest retrieved from reference TRBV30 and TRBJ2-1, is SQTIHQWPATLVQPVGSPLSLECTVEGTSNPNLYWYRQAAGRGLQLLFYSVGIGQISSEVPQNLSASRPQDRQFILSSKKLLLSDSGFYLCAWSVVSNEQFFGPGTRLTVL.

The V gene is TRBV7-9, the J gene TRBJ2-7, with D unclear. Germline loops: CDR1 SEHNR, CDR2 FQNEAQ (reference sequence). Between the trimmed V and J ends, which lost 6 bases and 2 bases, there was a span of 14 bases. This CDR3 is built from 14 residues. The CDR3 DNA reads as TGTGCCAGCAGTACGACGGACCCTCCCTACGAGCAGTACTTC. This translates into CASSTTDPPYEQYF.

The V call is TRBV4-2, the J call TRBJ2-5; tentatively, D is TRBD2 (5 bases). Germline V gives CDR1 LGHNA, CDR2 YNFKEQ. The CDR3 contains 14 residues. V was clipped by 1 base and J by 4 bases, with 10 bases between them. The CDR3 nucleotides read TGTGCCAGCAGCCAAGGGACTGCAGGAGAGACCCAGTACTTC. Translated: CASSQGTAGETQYF.

CDR3 residues: CASSPGPSGGTDTQYF. The CDR3 nucleotides are TGTGCCAGCAGCCCGGGGCCTAGCGGGGGCACAGATACGCAGTATTTT. The chain combines TRBV7-9 with TRBJ2-3; TRBD2 matches 9 bases. The germline V gene has CDR1 SEHNR and CDR2 FQNEAQ (reference sequence). This CDR3 contains 16 residues. V dropped 5 bases and J dropped 1; count of bases not matched to a gene: 7.

The chain carries TRBV3-1 and TRBJ2-7; 7 positions agree with TRBD2. Germline V gene data show CDR1 as LGHDT and CDR2 as YNNKEL (reference sequence). Germline trimming cut 4 bases from V and 5 bases from J; bases unmatched to any gene: 20. CDR3 size: 18 residues. The CDR3 DNA follows: TGTGCCAGCAGCCTCCCAGAACCTAGCGGAGGGCCTGTTAACGAGCAGTACTTC. This encodes CASSLPEPSGGPVNEQYF.

The chain has TRBV20-1 and TRBJ2-7, with TRBD1 identical over 7 bases. The CDR3 is 13 residues long. Germline V lookup: CDR1 DFQATT, CDR2 SNEGSKA (reference sequence). Germline trimming cut 5 bases from V and 2 bases from J; bases unmatched to any gene: 6. This CDR3 is CSASPGQTYEQYF. CDR3 nucleotide sequence: TGCAGTGCTTCCCCGGGACAGACCTACGAGCAGTACTTC.

The J gene is TRBJ1-1, the V gene TRBV7-9; TRBD1 might be the D (5 bases). This CDR3 has 14 amino acids. From germline, CDR1 is SEHNR and CDR2 FQNEAQ (reference sequence). Trimming left V 4 bases short and J 5 bases short, with 14 bases between. CDR3 loop: CASSSRDHGTEAFF. For the CDR3, the DNA is TGTGCCAGCAGCTCTCGGGACCACGGGACTGAAGCTTTCTTT.

This clonotype was detected only a few times. The chain uses TRBV6-1 and TRBJ2-6; D is unclear. The CDR3 contains 15 residues. Trimming stripped 6 bases from V and 0 bases from J, with 9 bases between. The V gene's germline CDR1 is MNHNS and CDR2 SASEGT. This chain's CDR3 is CASRALGSGANVLTF. The CDR3 nucleotides read TGTGCCAGCAGAGCGTTGGGCTCTGGGGCCAACGTCCTGACTTTC.

The chain recombines TRBV20-1 with TRBJ2-1; the D gene is possibly TRBD1 (5 bases). Germline loops: CDR1 DFQATT, CDR2 SNEGSKA (reference sequence). V gave up 7 bases and J gave up 5 bases, with 18 bases separating them. The CDR3 runs to 14 residues. As DNA, the CDR3 is TGCAGTGGAGAAAGGTACTTAGGGGACAATGAGCAGTTCTTC. As protein: CSGERYLGDNEQFF.